This T cell receptor beta chain was recorded in a study of blood T cell repertoires in COVID-19. There are 16 residues in the CDR3. In germline, CDR1 is SGHTS, CDR2 YDEGEE. The J segment lost 6 bases and the V segment lost 4 bases, leaving 8 bases of the junction unmatched. Adults between roughly 18 and 100 years of age took part from 24 US areas. Clones were read by immunoSEQ multiplex PCR, and TCRdb kept only the in-frame ones, dropping some. The profile shows 150,000 to 200,000 clones, more than 75% of them singletons. The receptor was derived from a woman in her fifties or sixties with acute COVID-19. V and J are TRBV5-8 and TRBJ2-3; 13 bases line up with TRBD2. Sequenced sample: PBMCs or T cells enriched from blood (not recorded which). CDR3 in DNA: TGTGCCAGCAGCGTTGGGACTAGCGGGGTTTCTGATACGCAGTATTTT. It specifies CASSVGTSGVSDTQYF.